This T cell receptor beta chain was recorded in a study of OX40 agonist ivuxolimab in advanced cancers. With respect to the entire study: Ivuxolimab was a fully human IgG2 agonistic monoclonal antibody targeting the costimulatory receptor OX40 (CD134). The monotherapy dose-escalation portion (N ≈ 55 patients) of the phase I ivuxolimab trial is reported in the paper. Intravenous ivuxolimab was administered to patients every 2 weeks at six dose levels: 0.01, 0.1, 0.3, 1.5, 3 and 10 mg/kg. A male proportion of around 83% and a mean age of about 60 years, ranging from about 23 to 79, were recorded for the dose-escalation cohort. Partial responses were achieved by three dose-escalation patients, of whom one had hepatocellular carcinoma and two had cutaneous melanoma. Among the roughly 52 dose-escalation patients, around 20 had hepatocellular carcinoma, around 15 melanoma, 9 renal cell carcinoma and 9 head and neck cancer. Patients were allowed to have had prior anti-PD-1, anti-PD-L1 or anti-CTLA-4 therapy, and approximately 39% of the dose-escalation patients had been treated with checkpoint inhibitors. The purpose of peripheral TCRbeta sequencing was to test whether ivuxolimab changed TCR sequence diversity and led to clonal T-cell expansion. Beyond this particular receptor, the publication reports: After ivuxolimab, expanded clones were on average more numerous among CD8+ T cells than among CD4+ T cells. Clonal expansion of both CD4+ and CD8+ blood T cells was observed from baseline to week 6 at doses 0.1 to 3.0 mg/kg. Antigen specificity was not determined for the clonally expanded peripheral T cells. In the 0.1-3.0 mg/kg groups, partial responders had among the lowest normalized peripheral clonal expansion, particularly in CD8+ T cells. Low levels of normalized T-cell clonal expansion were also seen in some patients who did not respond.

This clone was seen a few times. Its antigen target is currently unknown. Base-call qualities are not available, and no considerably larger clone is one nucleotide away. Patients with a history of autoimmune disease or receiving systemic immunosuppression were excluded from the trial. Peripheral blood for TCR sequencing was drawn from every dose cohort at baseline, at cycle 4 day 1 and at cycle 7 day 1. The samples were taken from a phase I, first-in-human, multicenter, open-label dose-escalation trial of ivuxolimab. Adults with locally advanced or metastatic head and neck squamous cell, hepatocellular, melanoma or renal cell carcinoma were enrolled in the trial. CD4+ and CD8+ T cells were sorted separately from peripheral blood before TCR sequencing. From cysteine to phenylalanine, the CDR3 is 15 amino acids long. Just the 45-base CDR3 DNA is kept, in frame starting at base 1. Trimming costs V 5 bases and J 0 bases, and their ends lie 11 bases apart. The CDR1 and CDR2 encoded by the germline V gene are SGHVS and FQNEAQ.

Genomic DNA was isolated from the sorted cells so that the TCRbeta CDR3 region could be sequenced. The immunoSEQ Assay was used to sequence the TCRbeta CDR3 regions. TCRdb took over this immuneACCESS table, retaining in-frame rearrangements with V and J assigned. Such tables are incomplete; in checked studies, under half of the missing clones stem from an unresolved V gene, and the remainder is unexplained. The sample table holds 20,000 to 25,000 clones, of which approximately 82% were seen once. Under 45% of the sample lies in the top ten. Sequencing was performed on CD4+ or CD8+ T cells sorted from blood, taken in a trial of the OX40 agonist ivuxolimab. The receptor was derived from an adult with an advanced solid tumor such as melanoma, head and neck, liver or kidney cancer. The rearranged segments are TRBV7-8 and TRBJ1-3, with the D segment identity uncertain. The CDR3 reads CASSTQVYSGNTIYF. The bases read TGTGCCAGCAGCACCCAGGTCTACTCTGGAAACACCATATATTTT.